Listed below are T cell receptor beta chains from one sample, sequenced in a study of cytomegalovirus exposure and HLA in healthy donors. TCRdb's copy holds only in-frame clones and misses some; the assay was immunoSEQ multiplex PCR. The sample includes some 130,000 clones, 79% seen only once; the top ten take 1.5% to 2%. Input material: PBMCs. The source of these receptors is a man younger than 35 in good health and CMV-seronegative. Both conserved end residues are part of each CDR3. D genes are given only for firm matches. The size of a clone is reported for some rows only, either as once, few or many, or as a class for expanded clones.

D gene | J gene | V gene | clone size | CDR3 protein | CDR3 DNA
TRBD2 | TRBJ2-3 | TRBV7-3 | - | CASSYRTSPTGTDTQYF | TGTGCCAGCAGCTACCGGACTAGTCCGACGGGGACAGATACGCAGTATTTT
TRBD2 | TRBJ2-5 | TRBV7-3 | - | CASSPIGGVETQYF | TGTGCCAGCAGCCCCATCGGGGGGGTTGAGACCCAGTACTTC
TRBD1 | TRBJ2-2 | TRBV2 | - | CASTSAMTGDRELFF | TGTGCCAGCACATCTGCGATGACAGGGGATCGGGAGCTGTTTTTT
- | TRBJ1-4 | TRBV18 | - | CASSRLTNEKLFF | TGTGCCAGCTCACGACTAACTAATGAAAAACTGTTTTTT
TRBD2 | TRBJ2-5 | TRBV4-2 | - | CASSRLAGDQETQYF | TGTGCCAGCAGCCGACTAGCGGGAGACCAAGAGACCCAGTACTTC
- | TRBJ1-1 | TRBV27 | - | CASSLKALSNTEAFF | TGTGCCAGCAGTTTAAAGGCACTATCGAACACTGAAGCTTTCTTT
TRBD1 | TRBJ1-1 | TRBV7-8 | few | CASSPDRLAYNTEAFF | TGTGCCAGCAGCCCGGACAGGCTCGCGTATAACACTGAAGCTTTCTTT
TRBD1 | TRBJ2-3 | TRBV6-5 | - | CASSYSGGALSDTQYF | TGTGCCAGCAGTTACTCAGGGGGCGCATTATCAGATACGCAGTATTTT
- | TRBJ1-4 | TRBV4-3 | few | CASSRTPQGRGVDEKLFF | TGCGCCAGCAGCCGAACCCCCCAAGGCAGGGGAGTCGATGAAAAACTGTTTTTT
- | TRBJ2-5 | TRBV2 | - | CASSVLMGRSQYF | TGTGCCAGCAGTGTCCTAATGGGGAGATCTCAGTACTTC
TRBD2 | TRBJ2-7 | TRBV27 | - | CASRGLGTYEQYF | TGTGCCAGCAGAGGACTAGGGACCTACGAGCAGTACTTC
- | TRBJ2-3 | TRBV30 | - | CAWNLQGGWTDTQYF | TGTGCCTGGAATCTCCAGGGGGGATGGACAGATACGCAGTATTTT
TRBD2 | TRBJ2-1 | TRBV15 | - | CATSRGQTGIAGDGRQQFF | TGTGCCACCAGCAGAGGGCAGACAGGGATAGCGGGAGATGGTCGGCAGCAGTTCTTC
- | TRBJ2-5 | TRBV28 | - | CAIMDTQETQYF | TGTGCCATCATGGACACCCAAGAGACCCAGTACTTC
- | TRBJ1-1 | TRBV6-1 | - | CASPGGGTTEAFF | TGTGCCAGCCCGGGAGGCGGGACGACTGAAGCTTTCTTT
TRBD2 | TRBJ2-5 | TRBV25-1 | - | CASSRGLAGLGETQYF | TGTGCCAGCAGTAGGGGGCTAGCGGGATTAGGGGAGACCCAGTACTTC
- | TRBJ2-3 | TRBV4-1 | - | CASSQDSTRLADTQYF | TGCGCCAGCAGCCAAGATTCAACGCGACTAGCAGATACGCAGTATTTT
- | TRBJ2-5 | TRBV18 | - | CASSPYQGKLQETQYF | TGTGCCAGCTCACCATATCAGGGGAAACTTCAAGAGACCCAGTACTTC
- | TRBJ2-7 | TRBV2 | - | CASSQSRVAELGEQYF | TGTGCCAGCAGCCAATCCAGGGTAGCAGAGTTAGGCGAGCAGTACTTC
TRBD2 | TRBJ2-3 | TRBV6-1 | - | CASSEGPGGMGTDTQYF | TGTGCCAGCAGTGAAGGTCCGGGAGGTATGGGCACAGATACGCAGTATTTT